This section outlines one TCR beta chain sequence together with its context. This clonotype has more than one count but fewer than ten. Its recognized antigen is unknown. No quality values exist for individual bases; no much larger clone is one base distant. This sample stems from a study of identical twins (dated by TCRdb to the mid-2010s). In terms of the full investigation: To test whether fetal clonotypes persist, the study used deep sequencing on TCR alpha and beta repertoires from monozygotic twins, unrelated adults of various ages, and cord blood. To rule out contamination, the twin experiments were replicated at different times with different library preparation protocols. Study-wide conclusions, independent of this receptor: In monozygotic twins, recombination models systematically underestimated out-of-frame TCR alpha sharing, but the models matched the sharing seen between unrelated individuals. Compared with coincidental sharing between unrelated individuals, out-of-frame TCR alpha sequences shared between twins showed an excess of sequences with low generation probability. In beta out-of-frame sequences, excess twin sharing was weaker, because having fewer shared sequences lowered the signal-to-noise ratio. Because the same donors could not be followed over many years, the conclusions depended on cross-sectional statistical analysis. Invariant T cells such as MAIT and iNKT could partly confound zero-insertion analyses, although diverse VJ usage argued against such confounding for most clonotypes. Abundant cord blood beta clonotypes carried fewer insertions; young adult naive repertoires showed a weaker similar trend, while memory repertoires showed none.

From cysteine to phenylalanine, the CDR3 is 12 amino acids long. The entry retains the CDR3 DNA only, 36 bases that are in frame from base 1. Based on the germline V gene, the CDR1 and CDR2 sequences are MDHEN and SYDVKM. V gives up 2 bases and J gives up 7 bases, and the segment between their germline ends measures 6 bases. The library came from 5' RACE. The sequencer listed for this sample is Illumina HiSeq 2000. A universal primer binding site was added through template switching, and the final cDNA carried a unique molecular identifier so that TCR cDNA molecules could be counted accurately. Specific primers in the conserved constant-segment region were used to synthesize first-strand cDNA for TCR alpha and beta chains. To control for contamination, every cDNA library carried two barcodes: a SMART-Mk sample barcode plus Illumina barcodes. Two successive PCR steps introduced TruSeq adapter sequences along with Illumina sample barcodes. TCR alpha and beta cDNA libraries were sequenced on the Illumina HiSeq platform with custom primers. The authors processed their data as follows. MiGEC processed the raw reads to extract unique molecular identifiers, while MiXCR was used to determine the CDR3 positions. For each individual, recombination models were inferred using an EM algorithm with the repgenHMM and IGoR tools. The analysis of shared clonotypes was done with the tcR package in R, with sharing normalized by the product of cloneset sizes. Out-of-frame nonproductive sequences were analyzed to study raw recombination free of thymic and clonal selection effects. TCRdb took the public reads, trimmed them with fastp at Q25, ran MiXCR for clone calling and kept in-frame beta chains. A single entry per CDR3 protein holds the most common genes and DNA from its merged rows. The V and J calls here are based on TCRdb, not the publication. The sample profile shows about 730,000 distinct CDR3 sequences; 21% of them were found once. The top ten clonotypes cover 4.3% of the sample.

Every donor in the study was a healthy Caucasian. Three pairs of female monozygotic twins, all aged roughly 18 to 29 years, were included in the twin cohort. Peripheral blood mononuclear cells were used as the source from which RNA for TCR libraries was isolated. These same records also appear under a second study, on T cells expressing NK-cell markers. The second study's paper adds: Three sorted T-cell subsets (CD3+CD56+NKG2C+, CD3+CD56+NKG2C- and CD3+CD56-NKG2C+) from fewer than 10 donors had their TCR beta-chain repertoires profiled. Most of the eight sequenced donors were HCMV-seropositive and one was HCMV-seronegative. In several experiments an anti-gammadeltaTCR antibody was added to restrict sorting to alphabetaTCR-expressing T cells. In roughly 6 donors, the dominant CD3+CD56+NKG2C+ clonotypes were among the top 10 CD8+ clonotypes and accounted for about 1.0-7.5% of CD8+ T cells. Those dominant clonotypes were again the most abundant among CD3+CD56-NKG2C+ cells in a handful of donors, at about 28.3-65%. Whether the expanded NKG2C-expressing T cell clones were specific for HCMV antigens was left unclear. The eight sequenced donors were randomly selected healthy volunteers, three men and five women. To determine HCMV serostatus, a commercial ELISA kit was used to detect HCMV-specific IgG in serum. For roughly six donors, bulk peripheral blood T-cell repertoires were additionally sequenced from unsorted PBMC. Reads were demultiplexed and grouped by UMI with MIGEC, and clonotypes were assembled and quantified with MiTCR. To exclude erroneous sequences, any TCR cDNA sequence not supported by at least two reads was discarded. The tcR package was used for downstream repertoire analysis, with clonotypes matched between fractions based on CDR3 nucleotide sequence plus V segment. VDJmatch was used to annotate antigen specificity against VDJdb, with one amino acid substitution allowed in CDR3.

The chain was built from TRBV28 and TRBJ2-1; a confident D gene designation cannot be given. This sequence originates from a woman under 30 in good health. Sequenced material: PBMCs. The nucleotide sequence reads as follows: TGTGCCAGCAGTTTAGAACAAAATGAGCAGTTCTTC. Its coded protein is CASSLEQNEQFF. Joined to the reference TRBV28 and TRBJ2-1 proteins, this CDR3 gives the full variable domain: DVKVTQSSRYLVKRTGEKVFLECVQDMDHENMFWYRQDPGLGLRLIYFSYDVKMKEKGDIPEGYSVSREKKERFSLILESASTNQTSMYLCASSLEQNEQFFGPGTRLTVL.